Described below is a single TCR beta chain sequence and its context. The ends were cut back, 0 bases at V and 7 bases at J, with 18 bases in the middle. This CDR3 is built from 16 residues. Germline CDR1 is MNHEY and CDR2 is SVGEGT. These data come from a study of T cell responses to AZD1222 COVID-19 vaccine. Background on the study: Whether given at about 4 or about 12 weeks, second doses were pooled.

Libraries were prepared by immunoSEQ multiplex PCR; TCRdb keeps only in-frame clonotypes and omits some of them. The sample records 130,000 or so clones, more than 85% being singletons. The clonotype originates from an adult in good health. The chain joins TRBV6-2 or TRBV6-3 to TRBJ1-1; no clear D gene. The sample consisted of peripheral blood, taken on day 0 of AZD1222 vaccination. The CDR3 protein is CASSYSMAKPHSEAFF. The CDR3 nucleotides are TGTGCCAGCAGTTACTCGATGGCGAAACCCCACAGTGAAGCTTTCTTT.